This entry features one TCR beta chain sequence. The V gene's germline CDR1 is LGHNA and CDR2 YSLEER. CDR3 length: 17 amino acids. The ends were cut back, 0 bases at V and 1 base at J, with 13 bases in the middle. This specimen comes from a study of blood T cell repertoires in COVID-19. The assay was immunoSEQ multiplex PCR, and TCRdb's table has in-frame clones only and misses some. The data hold roughly 380,000 clones, with 70% to 90% observed a single time. Sequenced material: peripheral blood. The source of this sequence is a woman in her thirties or forties with COVID-19, enrolled during active disease. This rearrangement joins TRBV4-3 to TRBJ2-1, with D possibly matching TRBD2 (5 bases). The CDR3 DNA sequence: TGCGCCAGCAGCCAAGATGATGCGGGTAGGTCCTACAATGAGCAGTTCTTC. Protein product: CASSQDDAGRSYNEQFF.